The 13 T cell receptor beta chains presented below share a single source sample, sequenced in a study of cytomegalovirus exposure and HLA in healthy donors. The primer mix had 60 Vbeta and 13 Jbeta primers. The repertoire was sequenced with immunoSEQ multiplex PCR; TCRdb's copy has only in-frame clones and lacks some. The data hold about 150,000 clones, with roughly 80% observed a single time. What was sequenced was PBMCs. These receptors came from a woman between 35 and 50 years old in good health and CMV-seronegative.

This clone turned up a few times. The J gene is TRBJ2-6, the V gene TRBV28, with D unclear. The V end was cut by 7 bases, the J end by 0 bases, with 13 bases between. The CDR3 loop spans 16 amino acids. Per the germline V gene, CDR1 is MDHEN and CDR2 is SYDVKM. CDR3 DNA: TGTGCCAGCACATCCCCCAGAAGCTCTGGGGCCAACGTCCTGACTTTC. This sequence encodes CASTSPRSSGANVLTF.

The V gene is TRBV7-9, the J gene TRBJ1-2; D is perhaps TRBD1 (6 bases). The germline V and J ends were trimmed by 6 bases and 4 bases, with 15 bases remaining between them. Germline CDR1 and CDR2: SEHNR and FQNEAQ (reference sequence). The CDR3 is 14 residues long. CDR3 DNA: TGTGCCAGCAGTTTTAGTCAGGGGTCCTATGGCTACACCTTC. Encoded protein: CASSFSQGSYGYTF.

This rearrangement joins TRBV11-2 to TRBJ2-3; D is uncertain. This CDR3 spans 14 amino acids. The germline V gene has CDR1 SGHAT and CDR2 FQNNGV. Deletions cut 5 bases from V and 0 bases from J, with 9 bases between. CDR3 loop: CASSAPTSTDTQYF. The CDR3 nucleotides are TGTGCCAGCAGCGCCCCGACTAGCACAGATACGCAGTATTTT.

The chain links TRBV11-3 to TRBJ2-7; the D gene is possibly TRBD1 (5 bases). The germline CDR1 and CDR2 sequences are SGHNT and YENEEA. Trimming pared 2 bases from V and 6 bases from J, leaving 14 bases between. This CDR3 spans 14 amino acids. For the CDR3, the DNA is TGTGCCAGCAGCTTACCCCAAGGGGCCTCCGAGCAGTACTTC. Translation: CASSLPQGASEQYF.

This chain links TRBV7-8 with TRBJ2-7; TRBD1 aligns across 9 bases. Germline values: CDR1 SGHVS, CDR2 FQNEAQ. The CDR3 consists of 15 residues. The J segment lost 2 bases and the V segment lost 5 bases, leaving 7 bases of the junction unmatched. CDR3 in amino acids: CASSPNGQGTYEQYF. DNA of the CDR3: TGTGCCAGCAGCCCTAATGGACAGGGGACCTACGAGCAGTACTTC.

The chain joins TRBV6-1 to TRBJ2-1; 12 bases line up with TRBD2. This CDR3 is built from 14 residues. After removal of 6 bases from V and 4 bases from J, the junction contained 1 base not matched to a gene. Germline V lookup: CDR1 MNHNS, CDR2 SASEGT. The CDR3 nucleotides are TGTGCCAGCAGCGGACTAGCGGGGTACAATGAGCAGTTCTTC. Translating it yields CASSGLAGYNEQFF.

This chain uses TRBV19 with TRBJ2-1; 10 bases line up with TRBD1. CDR1 and CDR2 (germline): LNHDA, SQIVND (reference sequence). The CDR3 is 13 amino acids. V gave up 5 bases and J gave up 7 bases; unmatched junction bases: 2. The CDR3 loop is CASSWTGGNEQFF. In DNA form, the CDR3 reads TGTGCCAGTAGTTGGACAGGGGGGAATGAGCAGTTCTTC. The whole variable domain, remainder taken from reference TRBV19 and TRBJ2-1, is DGGITQSPKYLFRKEGQNVTLSCEQNLNHDAMYWYRQDPGQGLRLIYYSQIVNDFQKGDIAEGYSVSREKKESFPLTVTSAQKNPTAFYLCASSWTGGNEQFFGPGTRLTVL.

The rearrangement joins TRBV28 to TRBJ1-2; D ambiguous. The CDR3 is 14 residues long. Germline V CDR1 and CDR2: MDHEN, SYDVKM. The V end lost 5 bases, the J end lost 1 base, and 11 bases lay between the germline ends. The CDR3, as DNA: TGTGCCAGCAGTCTCCCCCAGTTTAACTATGGCTACACCTTC. Protein sequence: CASSLPQFNYGYTF.

The rearrangement links TRBV6-1 to TRBJ1-4, with no clear D. Germline V gene lookup returns CDR1 MNHNS and CDR2 SASEGT. This CDR3 has 13 amino acids. The V end was cut by 8 bases, the J end by 5 bases, with 12 bases between. CDR3 DNA sequence: TGTGCCAGCGGGGAACTAGGGAATGAAAAACTGTTTTTT. Translation gives CASGELGNEKLFF.

This clone was found a few times. This chain uses TRBV5-1 with TRBJ2-5; 11 bases match TRBD2. Germline assignment: CDR1 SGHRS and CDR2 YFSETQ. Trimming cost V 4 bases and J 5 bases; bases outside gene matches: 7. This CDR3 is 15 amino acids long. CDR3 nucleotides: TGCGCCAGCAGCCTGACTAGCGGGGCCGGGGAGACCCAGTACTTC. Translating it yields CASSLTSGAGETQYF.

This clone appeared a few times. This sequence joins TRBV7-9 and TRBJ2-2; a weak D match, TRBD2 (6 bases). The CDR3 loop spans 16 amino acids. V shed 5 bases and J shed 6 bases, with 19 bases lying between them. Germline V gene data show CDR1 as SEHNR and CDR2 as FQNEAQ (reference sequence). In DNA form, the CDR3 reads TGTGCCAGCAGCCCGCGCGGGTCTAGCGTGTCCGGGGAGCTGTTTTTT. Its protein is CASSPRGSSVSGELFF.

The V and J genes are TRBV5-6 and TRBJ2-5; the match to TRBD1 covers 7 bases. With 2 bases clipped from V and 2 bases from J, the junction kept 6 bases outside the gene matches. CDR1 and CDR2 (germline): SGHDT, YYEEEE. The CDR3 sequence is 15 residues long. In DNA form, the CDR3 reads TGTGCCAGCAGCTTACCAGGGGGAGTACAAGAGACCCAGTACTTC. Protein sequence: CASSLPGGVQETQYF.

The genes are TRBV6-6 and TRBJ1-1; possible D gene TRBD1, 6 bases. Trimming stripped 2 bases from V and 8 bases from J, with 9 bases between. This CDR3 region has 12 residues. Per germline, CDR1 MNHNY and CDR2 SVGAGI (reference sequence). CDR3 amino acids: CASSYPTGEAFF. CDR3 in DNA: TGTGCCAGCAGTTACCCTACAGGGGAAGCTTTCTTT.